This TCR beta chain was sequenced in a study of human T cells and chemical hapten exposure. Study-level information: 2% DPC applied to a 2 cm by 2 cm arm area sensitized donors.

CDR3 length: 13 residues. Germline lookup yields CDR1 MNHNS and CDR2 SASEGT. Concerning this clonotype itself: An end of the junction differs from the germline gene, which may be a read error.

TCRdb reprocessed the RACE reads with MiXCR, giving one entry per CDR3 protein. Seen here are some 190,000 distinct CDR3 sequences, around 22% observed once, and the top ten hold about 7%. Time point indicated: patch test 1, 2 weeks after DPC sensitization. Treatment meaning: therapeutic diphenylcyclopropenone sensitization with weekly scalp DPC. The chain is built from TRBV6-1 and TRBJ1-2, with D unresolved. Specimen: whole blood, collected in connection with sensitization to the hapten diphenylcyclopropenone (DPC). The origin of this receptor is a woman in her 50s with alopecia areata. Some clones in this sample may be carry-over from other donors' samples. CDR3 region: CASSEATETKWRF. CDR3 DNA: TGTGCCAGCAGTGAAGCCACCGAAACAAAGTGGAGATTC.